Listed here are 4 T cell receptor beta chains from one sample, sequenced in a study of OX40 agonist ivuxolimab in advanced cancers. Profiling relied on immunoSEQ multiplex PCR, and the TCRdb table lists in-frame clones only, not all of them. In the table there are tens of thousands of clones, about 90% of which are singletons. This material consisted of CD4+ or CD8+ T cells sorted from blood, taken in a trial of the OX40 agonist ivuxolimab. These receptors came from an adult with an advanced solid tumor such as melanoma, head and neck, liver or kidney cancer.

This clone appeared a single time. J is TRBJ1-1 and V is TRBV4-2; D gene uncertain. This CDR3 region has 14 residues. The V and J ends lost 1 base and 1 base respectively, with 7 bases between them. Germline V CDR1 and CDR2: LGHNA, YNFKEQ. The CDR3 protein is CASSQAVTNTEAFF. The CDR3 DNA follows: TGTGCCAGCAGCCAAGCAGTAACGAACACTGAAGCTTTCTTT.

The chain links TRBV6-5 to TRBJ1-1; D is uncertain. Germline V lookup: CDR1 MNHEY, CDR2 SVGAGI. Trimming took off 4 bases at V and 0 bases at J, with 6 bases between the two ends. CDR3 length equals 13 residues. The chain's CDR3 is CASSSSLNTEAFF. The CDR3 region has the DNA TGTGCCAGCAGTTCCTCACTGAACACTGAAGCTTTCTTT.

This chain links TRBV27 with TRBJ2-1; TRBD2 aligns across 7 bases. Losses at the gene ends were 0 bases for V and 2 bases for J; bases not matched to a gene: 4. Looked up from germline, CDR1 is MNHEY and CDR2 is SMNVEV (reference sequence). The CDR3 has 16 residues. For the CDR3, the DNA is TGTGCCAGCAGTTTATCAGCGGGGAGGACCTACAATGAGCAGTTCTTC. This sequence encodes CASSLSAGRTYNEQFF.

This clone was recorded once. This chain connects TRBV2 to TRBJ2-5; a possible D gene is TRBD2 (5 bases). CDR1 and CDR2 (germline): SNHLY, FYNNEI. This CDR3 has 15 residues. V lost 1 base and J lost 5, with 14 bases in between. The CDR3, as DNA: TGTGCCAGCAGTGAAGTATTCGAGAGAGGGGAGACCCAGTACTTC. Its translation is CASSEVFERGETQYF.